The sequence of this T cell receptor beta chain was determined in a study of blood T cell repertoires in COVID-19. As for the study in general: Samples taken during acute and convalescent COVID-19 were collected in the United States, Italy and Spain. The analysed material was cDNA or gDNA that came from T cells, B-cell-depleted T cells, or PBMCs.

Under the authors' procedure: Reference gene primer amplification gave estimated nucleated cell counts. The assay was immunoSEQ multiplex PCR, and TCRdb's table has in-frame clones only and misses some. D and trimming were read from the DNA, whereas the V and J calls and clone size are those reported in that table. The sample carries around 190,000 clones, 70% to 90% recorded once. The CDR3 length is 13 residues. Germline V gene sequence: CDR1 KGHDR, CDR2 SFDVKD. J was trimmed by 5 bases and V by 2 bases; bases with no gene match: 2. The TCR was taken from a man younger than 45 with acute or convalescent COVID-19. The sample taken for sequencing was peripheral blood. The V call is TRBV24-1, the J call TRBJ2-7; 7 bases are shared with TRBD1. The CDR3 DNA sequence: TGTGCCACCAGTGATTCCGGGACAGACGAGCAGTACTTC. Its translation is CATSDSGTDEQYF.